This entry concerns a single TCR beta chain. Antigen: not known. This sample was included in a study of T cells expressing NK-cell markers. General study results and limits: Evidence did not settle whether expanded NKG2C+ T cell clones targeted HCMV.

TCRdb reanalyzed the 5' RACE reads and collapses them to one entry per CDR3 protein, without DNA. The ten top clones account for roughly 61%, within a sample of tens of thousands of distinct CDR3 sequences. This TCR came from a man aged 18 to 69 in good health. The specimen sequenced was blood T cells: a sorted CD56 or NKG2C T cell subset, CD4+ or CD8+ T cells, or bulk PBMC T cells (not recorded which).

CDR3 in amino acids: CASFPSLAVNYGYTF. This chain connects TRBV7-2 to TRBJ1-2; TCRdb reports TRBD1, a call that lacks DNA to check it against. This CDR3 is 15 amino acids long. The germline V gene has CDR1 SGHTA and CDR2 FQGNSA.